The rows below give T cell receptor beta chains drawn from one sample of a study of response to subunit inactivated influenza vaccine. TCRdb analysed the RT-PCR reads with MiXCR anew, one entry per CDR3 protein. The repertoire holds 860,000 or so distinct CDR3 sequences, with 21% as singletons. This specimen consisted of PBMCs from blood, obtained approximately 5 days after vaccination. These receptors were taken from a man aged 50 to 60 who received an inactivated influenza vaccine. Both conserved end residues are part of each CDR3. A D gene is named only where the DNA matches it firmly. The listing skips clone size in some rows; elsewhere it reads once, few, many or a size class.

J gene: TRBJ2-3
V gene: TRBV29-1
CDR3 length: 15
clone size: .
D gene: TRBD2
CDR3 protein: CSVRTSFLFTDTQYF
CDR3 DNA: TGCAGCGTCCGGACTAGTTTCCTTTTCACAGATACGCAGTATTTT

J gene: TRBJ2-7
V gene: TRBV7-9
CDR3 length: 17
clone size: .
D gene: .
CDR3 protein: CASSLWPKGPITYEQYF
CDR3 DNA: TGTGCCAGCAGCTTATGGCCAAAGGGACCCATCACCTACGAGCAGTACTTC

J gene: TRBJ2-1
V gene: TRBV11-2
CDR3 length: 15
clone size: .
D gene: .
CDR3 protein: CASSLSGGAGVKQFF
CDR3 DNA: TGTGCCAGCAGCTTATCGGGCGGGGCTGGGGTGAAGCAGTTCTTC

J gene: TRBJ2-3
V gene: TRBV28
CDR3 length: 16
clone size: few
D gene: .
CDR3 protein: CASSPTPGAILDTQYF
CDR3 DNA: TGTGCCAGCAGCCCCACCCCCGGGGCGATTTTGGATACGCAGTATTTT

J gene: TRBJ2-1
V gene: TRBV11-1
CDR3 length: 19
clone size: few
D gene: TRBD2
CDR3 protein: CASSSFPGLAGSSYNEQFF
CDR3 DNA: TGTGCCAGCAGCTCCTTCCCGGGACTAGCGGGATCCTCCTACAATGAGCAGTTCTTC

J gene: TRBJ2-5
V gene: TRBV25-1
CDR3 length: 15
clone size: few
D gene: .
CDR3 protein: CASSARQGGSETQYF
CDR3 DNA: TGTGCCAGCAGTGCCCGACAGGGAGGTTCGGAGACCCAGTACTTC

J gene: TRBJ2-1
V gene: TRBV4-3
CDR3 length: 13
clone size: many
D gene: .
CDR3 protein: CASSQERNNEQFF
CDR3 DNA: TGCGCCAGCAGCCAAGAAAGGAACAATGAGCAGTTCTTC

J gene: TRBJ2-6
V gene: TRBV10-2
CDR3 length: 14
clone size: .
D gene: .
CDR3 protein: CASSEPSGANVLTF
CDR3 DNA: TGCGCCAGCAGTGAACCCTCTGGGGCCAACGTCCTGACTTTC

J gene: TRBJ2-7
V gene: TRBV30
CDR3 length: 14
clone size: few
D gene: TRBD1
CDR3 protein: CAWSRQGRGYEQYF
CDR3 DNA: TGTGCCTGGAGCAGACAGGGGCGCGGGTACGAGCAGTACTTC

J gene: TRBJ1-1
V gene: TRBV5-8
CDR3 length: 15
clone size: .
D gene: .
CDR3 protein: CASSLQGTGDTEAFF
CDR3 DNA: TGTGCCAGCAGCTTGCAGGGTACGGGGGACACTGAAGCTTTCTTT